Shown below are 20 T cell receptor beta chains from a single sample sequenced in a study of blood T cells in healthy people across ages. A second PCR, run for 7 to 11 cycles, used a sample-barcoded 5' primer plus a J-beta primer mix. MiXCR was run by TCRdb on the 5' RACE reads, yielding one entry per CDR3 protein. The table has around 850,000 distinct CDR3 sequences, 35% to 40% seen once. Sequenced sample: blood. The receptors were sampled from a man aged 18 to 30 in good health.

This clonotype was observed a single time. The rearrangement uses TRBV7-2 and TRBJ2-1; D remains unclear. Trimming took 1 base from V and 13 from J, leaving 20 bases between them. The CDR3 runs to 15 residues. Looked up from germline, CDR1 is SGHTA and CDR2 is FQGNSA. The CDR3 spells CASSLVRTFRETQFF. For the CDR3, the DNA is TGTGCCAGCAGCTTAGTTCGTACCTTTAGAGAGACCCAGTTCTTC.

This clonotype appeared a few times. The gene calls are TRBV10-3 and TRBJ2-7; 9 bases are a match to TRBD1. Losses at the gene ends were 4 bases for V and 0 bases for J; bases not matched to a gene: 10. The CDR3 contains 17 residues. CDR1 ENHRY and CDR2 SYGVKD come from the germline V gene. DNA for the CDR3: TGTGCCATCAGTGCTGGGACAGGGCGGTCCAGCTCCTACGAGCAGTACTTC. It encodes CAISAGTGRSSSYEQYF.

The chain employs TRBV6-5 and TRBJ1-4; the D gene is possibly TRBD1 (5 bases). V was trimmed by 4 bases and J by 2 bases, leaving 8 bases between them. The CDR3 runs 14 residues. CDR1 is MNHEY and CDR2 is SVGAGI in the germline V gene. Here the CDR3 reads CASSWRQTNEKLFF. The CDR3 nucleotides are TGTGCCAGCAGTTGGAGACAGACTAATGAAAAACTGTTTTTT.

The rearrangement joins TRBV7-9 to TRBJ1-1, with TRBD1 identical over 8 bases. CDR1 and CDR2 from the germline V gene are SEHNR and FQNEAQ (reference sequence). Trimming at V came to 5 bases and at J to 0 bases, leaving 14 bases not matched to a gene. The CDR3 has 18 amino acids. This chain's CDR3 is CASSPSGGHRGVNTEAFF. Written as DNA, the CDR3 is TGTGCCAGCAGCCCCTCGGGAGGCCACAGGGGGGTGAACACTGAAGCTTTCTTT.

V usage is TRBV3-1 and J usage is TRBJ2-3; D uncertain. The ends were cut back, 0 bases at V and 5 bases at J, with 6 bases in the middle. The V gene's germline CDR1 is LGHDT and CDR2 YNNKEL (reference sequence). The CDR3 spans 13 residues. CDR3 region: CASSQDRKDTQYF. The CDR3 DNA sequence: TGTGCCAGCAGCCAAGATCGAAAAGATACGCAGTATTTT.

This clonotype was seen repeatedly, ten times or more. The chain links TRBV4-1 to TRBJ2-1; no clear D. In germline, CDR1 is MGHRA, CDR2 YSYEKL. Trimming shortened V by 5 bases and J by 3 bases, and 14 bases separated the two germline ends. This CDR3 has 15 residues. CDR3 residues: CASSSQTADYNEQFF. CDR3 DNA sequence: TGCGCCAGCAGCTCTCAGACGGCAGACTACAATGAGCAGTTCTTC.

The table lists this clonotype with a few counts. The CDR3 spells CSAPDRYNEQYF. CDR3 in DNA: TGCAGTGCTCCGGACAGGTACAATGAGCAGTACTTC. V usage is TRBV20-1 and J usage is TRBJ2-5; the match to TRBD1 covers 7 bases. V lost 5 bases, J lost 11 bases, and 11 bases stayed unmatched. The length of the CDR3 is 12 residues. The V gene's germline CDR1 is DFQATT and CDR2 SNEGSKA (reference sequence).

The chain combines TRBV12-3 or TRBV12-4 with TRBJ1-1; maybe TRBD1 (5 bases). This CDR3 has 14 amino acids. V was shortened by 2 bases and J by 0 bases, with 7 bases between the two germline ends. The CDR3 reads CASSLNRLNTEAFF. In DNA, the CDR3 is TGTGCCAGCAGTTTAAACAGGTTGAACACTGAAGCTTTCTTT.

As to this clonotype: Compared with germline, one end of the junction differs, possibly owing to a read error. This rearrangement joins TRBV7-9 to TRBJ1-6; 7 bases align to TRBD1. The CDR3 is made up of 14 amino acids. Germline CDR1 and CDR2: SEHNR and FQNEAQ (reference sequence). The CDR3 is CASSLRQGNSPPHF. The CDR3 DNA reads as TGTGCCAGCAGCCTAAGACAGGGAAATTCACCCCCCCACTTT.

V usage is TRBV7-9 and J usage is TRBJ1-1, with a possible D match to TRBD1 (5 bases). Trimming left V 3 bases short and J 1 base short, with 12 bases between. The CDR3 has 15 residues. Per germline, CDR1 SEHNR and CDR2 FQNEAQ (reference sequence). The CDR3 protein is CASSLQGWGNTEAFF. For the CDR3, the DNA is TGTGCCAGCAGCTTGCAGGGTTGGGGGAACACTGAAGCTTTCTTT.

The rearrangement links TRBV20-1 to TRBJ1-2; 7 bases fit TRBD1. The CDR3 covers 11 residues. CDR1 and CDR2 (germline): DFQATT, SNEGSKA (reference sequence). The trim removed 5 bases at V and 8 bases at J, leaving 5 bases unmatched. CDR3 protein: CSAFDRDGYTF. For the CDR3, the DNA is TGCAGTGCTTTTGACAGGGACGGCTACACCTTC.

This clonotype showed up just a few times. The rearrangement joins TRBV6-6 to TRBJ2-2; 10 positions agree with TRBD2. V gave up 10 bases and J gave up 7 bases; unmatched junction bases: 12. The CDR3 has 15 residues. The germline gives CDR1 MNHNY, CDR2 SVGAGI (reference sequence). The CDR3 region is CATTKGLAGDGELFF. The CDR3 coding sequence is TGTGCCACGACAAAGGGCCTAGCGGGGGACGGGGAGCTGTTTTTT.

This clonotype was recorded a few times. The chain carries TRBV5-6 and TRBJ1-5, with D possibly TRBD1 on 5 matching bases. This CDR3 spans 17 amino acids. In germline, CDR1 is SGHDT, CDR2 YYEEEE. The germline V and J ends were trimmed by 2 bases and 2 bases, with 17 bases remaining between them. The CDR3 bases are TGTGCCAGCAGCTTCGGGACTGGGATCGGAGGCAATCAGCCCCAGCATTTT. Its translation is CASSFGTGIGGNQPQHF.

The gene calls are TRBV20-1 and TRBJ2-3; 13 positions agree with TRBD2. V gave up 0 bases and J gave up 6 bases; unmatched junction bases: 6. The CDR3 runs 16 residues. Germline V lookup: CDR1 DFQATT, CDR2 SNEGSKA (reference sequence). The CDR3, as DNA: TGCAGTGCTAGAGATTCGGGACTAGCGGGATGGGATACGCAGTATTTT. This translates into CSARDSGLAGWDTQYF.

This clonotype was seen repeatedly, ten times or more. The chain is built from TRBV7-3 and TRBJ1-2; D unresolved. The CDR3 is 15 residues long. Germline assignment: CDR1 SGHTA and CDR2 FQGTGA. The V gene lost 5 bases and the J gene lost 8 bases, with 21 bases spanning the gap. This CDR3 reads CASSPGLFGEEGYTF. The CDR3 DNA follows: TGTGCCAGCAGCCCCGGGCTATTTGGTGAAGAGGGCTACACCTTC.

This clonotype came up a few times. The genes are TRBV7-8 and TRBJ2-1; 13 bases are a match to TRBD2. The junction had 7 bases not matched to a gene; V was cut back by 5 bases and J by 6 bases. CDR3 length: 16 residues. Germline assignment: CDR1 SGHVS and CDR2 FQNEAQ. CDR3 DNA: TGTGCCAGCAGCCTCCTACTAGCGGGGGGGCCCAATGAGCAGTTCTTC. This gives the protein CASSLLLAGGPNEQFF. The variable domain in full, completed from reference TRBV7-8 and TRBJ2-1, reads GAGVSQSPRYKVAKRGQDVALRCDPISGHVSLFWYQQALGQGPEFLTYFQNEAQLDKSGLPSDRFFAERPEGSVSTLKIQRTQQEDSAVYLCASSLLLAGGPNEQFFGPGTRLTVL.

J is TRBJ2-3 and V is TRBV6-2 or TRBV6-3; TRBD2 is a possible D gene (7 bases). The CDR3 extends over 16 amino acids. The germline V and J ends were trimmed by 2 bases and 2 bases, with 14 bases remaining between them. Germline-derived CDR1 and CDR2 are MNHEY and SVGEGT. The CDR3 DNA sequence: TGTGCCAGCAGTTACGGTCGGGGGGCCCCCACAGATACGCAGTATTTT. It encodes CASSYGRGAPTDTQYF.

This clonotype was counted a few times. The J gene is TRBJ2-5, the V gene TRBV29-1, with 7 bases identical to TRBD2. The CDR3 consists of 15 residues. The V gene end was trimmed by 0 bases and the J gene end by 11 bases; junction bases not matched to a gene: 15. Germline-derived CDR1 and CDR2 are SQVTM and ANQGSEA. In nucleotides, the CDR3 is TGCAGCGTTGAAGACGGGGAGGGGAGGTCGAATGAGCAGTACTTC. It translates to CSVEDGEGRSNEQYF.

This clonotype came up many times. The chain is built from TRBV10-3 and TRBJ1-5, with a weak D call TRBD1 (6 bases). CDR3 length: 16 residues. Between the trimmed V and J ends, which lost 6 bases and 2 bases, there was a span of 17 bases. Germline values: CDR1 ENHRY, CDR2 SYGVKD. The CDR3 DNA sequence: TGTGCCATCAGCATATCCCCGGGACAAGGCAATCAGCCCCAGCATTTT. Translating gives CAISISPGQGNQPQHF.

This rearrangement joins TRBV12-3 or TRBV12-4 to TRBJ2-5, with TRBD2 as a possible D gene (7 bases). The CDR3 contains 16 residues. V was trimmed by 6 bases and J by 7 bases, leaving 24 bases between them. CDR3 DNA: TGTGCCAGCAGCCGTGGTGGGGGGGCGACATTCGCGACCCAGTACTTC. Its protein is CASSRGGGATFATQYF.